This TCR beta chain was retrieved from a study of T-cell reconstitution after alpha-beta-depleted transplantation in children. CDR1 MNHEY and CDR2 SMNVEV come from the germline V gene (reference sequence). V was cut by 6 bases and J by 7 bases, with 13 bases left in between. CDR3 length equals 13 residues. Preparation of the TCRbeta library used unique molecular identifiers. MiXCR, applied by TCRdb to the PCR reads, yields one record per CDR3 protein. In the table there are about 250,000 distinct CDR3 sequences, 20% to 30% of which are singletons. This clonotype showed up just a few times. V is TRBV27 and J is TRBJ1-5, with D tentatively TRBD1 (5 bases). The clonotype comes from a female patient between 2 and 10 years old who had a stem cell transplant for congenital amegakaryocytic thrombocytopenia, so the T cells may come from the graft donor. Here the sequenced sample was PBMCs, mostly from graft donor cells, taken 360 days after TCRalphabeta/CD19-depleted stem cell transplant. CDR3 DNA sequence: TGTGCCAGCAGCTACGGACAAAGCCAGCCCCAGCATTTT. Its translation: CASSYGQSQPQHF.